These 14 T cell receptor beta chains originate from one sample sequenced in a study of T cell responses to AZD1222 COVID-19 vaccine. Generated by immunoSEQ multiplex PCR, the TCRdb table keeps only in-frame clones and is missing some. The sample consists of around 160,000 clones, 90% to 95% of them appearing once. The specimen comprised peripheral blood, sampled 28 days after the second AZD1222 dose. These receptors were collected from an adult who received the AZD1222 COVID-19 vaccine.

This chain connects TRBV15 to TRBJ1-1; D uncertain. The CDR3 is 15 amino acids. V was trimmed by 5 bases and J by 0 bases, leaving 13 bases between them. Germline V lookup: CDR1 LNHNV, CDR2 YYDKDF (reference sequence). CDR3 sequence: CATSPSGTLNTEAFF. In DNA form, the CDR3 reads TGTGCCACCAGCCCGAGTGGAACACTGAACACTGAAGCTTTCTTT.

The V and J genes are TRBV30 and TRBJ2-2; D remains ambiguous. The CDR3 runs 11 residues. V was clipped by 4 bases and J by 4 bases, with 4 bases between them. From germline, CDR1 is GTSNPN and CDR2 SVGIG (reference sequence). CDR3 amino acids: CAWMTTGELFF. DNA for the CDR3: TGTGCCTGGATGACCACCGGGGAGCTGTTTTTT.

This chain uses TRBV6-1 with TRBJ2-7, with D possibly called TRBD1 or TRBD2 (6 bases each). Trimming pared 1 base from V and 3 bases from J, leaving 13 bases between. Looked up from germline, CDR1 is MNHNS and CDR2 is SASEGT. CDR3 length equals 15 residues. The CDR3 coding sequence is TGTGCCAGCAGTGAAGATGGGGGGCGTAACTACGAGCAGTACTTC. Residues: CASSEDGGRNYEQYF.

The DNA for the CDR3 is TGTGCCACCAGCAGAGATCCGCCCTACGAGCAGTACTTC. It encodes CATSRDPPYEQYF. The chain carries TRBV15 and TRBJ2-7; D is uncertain. The length of the CDR3 is 13 residues. V shed 0 bases and J shed 2 bases, with 5 bases lying between them. Germline CDR1 and CDR2: LNHNV and YYDKDF (reference sequence).

The chain is built from TRBV5-1 and TRBJ1-3, with 8 bases fitting TRBD1. V dropped 2 bases and J dropped 2; count of bases not matched to a gene: 3. CDR1 SGHRS and CDR2 YFSETQ come from the germline V gene. The CDR3 is 15 residues long. CDR3 amino acids: CASSLQGVTGNTIYF. The CDR3 bases are TGCGCCAGCAGCTTACAGGGGGTTACTGGAAACACCATATATTTT.

The chain combines TRBV30 with TRBJ2-7; 9 bases are a match to TRBD1. V was pared by 3 bases and J by 6 bases, with 9 bases of the junction left unmatched. This CDR3 comprises 14 residues. Germline V lookup: CDR1 GTSNPN, CDR2 SVGIG (reference sequence). Here the CDR3 DNA reads TGTGCCTGGAGAAAGGGACAGGGTTTAGGCGAGCAGTACTTC. Translated, it gives CAWRKGQGLGEQYF.

The chain carries TRBV7-9 and TRBJ1-1; D is possibly TRBD1 (5 bases). The germline V gene encodes CDR1 SEHNR and CDR2 FQNEAQ (reference sequence). The germline V and J ends were trimmed by 3 bases and 3 bases, with 14 bases remaining between them. This CDR3 contains 15 residues. The CDR3 nucleotides are TGTGCCAGCAGCTTCGAGACAGCTTTGGACACTGAAGCTTTCTTT. Protein product: CASSFETALDTEAFF.

The CDR3 DNA reads as TGTGCCAGCAGCCGCGAGTCTAGCGTCTACAATGAGCAGTTCTTC. Its translation is CASSRESSVYNEQFF. The V and J genes are TRBV7-2 and TRBJ2-1; possible D gene TRBD2, 6 bases. The germline V gene encodes CDR1 SGHTA and CDR2 FQGNSA. V was trimmed by 5 bases and J by 3 bases, leaving 14 bases between them. This CDR3 is 15 amino acids long. Supplemented by reference TRBV7-2 and TRBJ2-1, the full variable domain reads GAGVSQSPSNKVTEKGKDVELRCDPISGHTALYWYRQSLGQGLEFLIYFQGNSAPDKSGLPSDRFSAERTGGSVSTLTIQRTQQEDSAVYLCASSRESSVYNEQFFGPGTRLTVL.

V is TRBV28 and J is TRBJ2-4; the D gene could be TRBD1 or TRBD2 (5 bases each). The germline V gene has CDR1 MDHEN and CDR2 SYDVKM. There are 12 residues in the CDR3. Trimming left V 11 bases short and J 8 bases short, with 16 bases between. The CDR3 loop is CAVAPGTDIQYF. In nucleotides, the CDR3 is TGTGCCGTCGCCCCGGGGACGGACATTCAGTACTTC.

The V gene is TRBV30, the J gene TRBJ1-5; D is unresolved. V lost 2 bases, J lost 1 base, and 15 bases lay in between. Germline values: CDR1 GTSNPN, CDR2 SVGIG (reference sequence). The CDR3 consists of 16 residues. CDR3 protein: CAWSRSAPGSNQPQHF. As DNA, the CDR3 is TGTGCCTGGAGTCGCTCTGCCCCTGGGAGCAATCAGCCCCAGCATTTT.

This clone showed up just once. J is TRBJ2-3 and V is TRBV5-4; D might be TRBD2 (5 bases). Trimming removed 3 bases from V and 1 base from J, with 9 bases in between. Per germline, CDR1 SGHNT and CDR2 YYREEE (reference sequence). CDR3 length: 14 amino acids. CDR3 coding DNA: TGTGCCAGCAGCTCCCCGCGGGGCACAGATACGCAGTATTTT. It yields the protein CASSSPRGTDTQYF.

The gene calls are TRBV6-4 and TRBJ2-1, with 11 bases identical to TRBD2. Trimming removed 6 bases from V and 7 bases from J; junction bases left unmatched: 17. The V gene's germline CDR1 is MRHNA and CDR2 SNTAGT. The CDR3 length is 18 residues. CDR3 sequence: CASSSVPQIAGGPNEQFF. The CDR3 DNA sequence: TGTGCCAGCAGCTCCGTGCCCCAAATAGCGGGGGGGCCTAATGAGCAGTTCTTC.

This clone was detected only once. The V gene is TRBV30, the J gene TRBJ2-2; D remains unclear. This CDR3 has 13 amino acids. Per germline, CDR1 GTSNPN and CDR2 SVGIG (reference sequence). V was pared by 5 bases and J by 0 bases, with 7 bases between. The CDR3 region is CAWDGANTGELFF. CDR3 nucleotide sequence: TGTGCCTGGGACGGAGCGAACACCGGGGAGCTGTTTTTT. Looking up the rest from reference TRBV30 and TRBJ2-2 gives the full variable domain: SQTIHQWPATLVQPVGSPLSLECTVEGTSNPNLYWYRQAAGRGLQLLFYSVGIGQISSEVPQNLSASRPQDRQFILSSKKLLLSDSGFYLCAWDGANTGELFFGEGSRLTVL.

The chain is built from TRBV7-6 and TRBJ2-5; D gene unclear. This CDR3 has 13 residues. Germline CDR1 is SGHVS and CDR2 is FNYEAQ. The germline V and J ends were trimmed by 3 bases and 2 bases, with 7 bases remaining between them. The DNA for the CDR3 is TGTGCCAGCAGCTTTAGCAGACAAGAGACCCAGTACTTC. Its translation: CASSFSRQETQYF.